This T cell receptor (beta chain) was documented in a study of Graves' ophthalmopathy and Graves' hyperthyroidism. About the study: Peripheral blood collection took place at initial diagnosis, before any treatment.

This clonotype was observed many times. Amplification of TCR beta CDR3 regions used RNA transcripts. First-round RT-PCR used HTBI primers; second-round multiplex PCR followed. TCRdb recomputed calls from the multiplex PCR reads with MiXCR, one row per CDR3 protein. This table holds 680,000 or so distinct CDR3 sequences, approximately 21% found once. The source of this sequence is a woman under 30 with stable Graves' hyperthyroidism. Some clones in this sample may be carry-over from other donors' samples. The sample was peripheral blood.

CDR3 DNA: TGCAGCGTTGAGAAAGGACAGGGAAACTACGAGCAGTACTTC. This translates into CSVEKGQGNYEQYF. The chain has TRBV29-1 and TRBJ2-7, with 8 bases that match TRBD1. There are 14 residues in the CDR3. The germline gives CDR1 SQVTM, CDR2 ANQGSEA. J gave up 3 bases and V 3 bases, and 7 bases lay outside the gene matches.